A selection of T cell receptor beta chains follows, all from one sample in a study of technical replicates of blood from a handful of donors. The protocol was immunoSEQ multiplex PCR, while the TCRdb copy is restricted to in-frame clones and leaves out a portion. This repertoire shows more than 65,000 clones, approximately 97% found once; its top ten account for under 0.3%. Sequencing was performed on T cells isolated from PBMCs. The source of these receptors is a human donor in good health. Both conserved end residues are part of each CDR3. A D gene is named only where the DNA matches it firmly. A row's size may be missing; if present it is once, few, many or a size class.

CDR3nt,CDR3aa,d_gene,abundance,len,j_gene,v_gene
TGCGCCAGCAGCCAAGCTTATCCCTACGAGCAGTACTTC,CASSQAYPYEQYF,.,.,13,TRBJ2-7,TRBV4-1
TGCGCCAGCAGCCCAAATAGCGGGAGGGCCGGCACCGGGGAGCTGTTTTTT,CASSPNSGRAGTGELFF,TRBD2,.,17,TRBJ2-2,TRBV4-3
TGTGCCAGCAGCTCAACAGGGAAAGATGGCTACACCTTC,CASSSTGKDGYTF,.,.,13,TRBJ1-2,TRBV9
TGTGCCAGCAGTCGTCTAGCGGGAGCTGCCGAGCAGTACTTC,CASSRLAGAAEQYF,TRBD2,.,14,TRBJ2-7,TRBV7-3
TGTGCCAGCAGCGTAGTTGATTGGGTAGGGGGAGGCACAGATACGCAGTATTTT,CASSVVDWVGGGTDTQYF,.,.,18,TRBJ2-3,TRBV9
TGTGCCAGCAGCTTAGTTGGGACAGGGGTCGACGAGCAGTACTTC,CASSLVGTGVDEQYF,TRBD1,.,15,TRBJ2-7,TRBV11-2
TGTGCCAGCAGTTACGGACAGGGGAGTCCTTACGAGCAGTACTTC,CASSYGQGSPYEQYF,TRBD1,.,15,TRBJ2-7,TRBV28
TGTGCCTGCGTGTCGGGTTCCTCCTACGAGCAGTACTTC,CACVSGSSYEQYF,.,.,13,TRBJ2-7,TRBV28
TGTGCCAGCAGACCGAGACTAGCGGGCTTTGAAGAGCAGTACTTC,CASRPRLAGFEEQYF,TRBD2,.,15,TRBJ2-7,TRBV5-4
TGTGCCAGCAGCCAATCACCGGGGACTGGTGCTTTCTTT,CASSQSPGTGAFF,.,.,13,TRBJ1-1,TRBV16
TGTGCCTGGAGTACCCCACAGGTGTACTTTGAGACCCAGTACTTC,CAWSTPQVYFETQYF,.,.,15,TRBJ2-5,TRBV30
TGTGCCTGGGACAGGGCCTCCTACAATGAGCAGTTCTTC,CAWDRASYNEQFF,TRBD1,.,13,TRBJ2-1,TRBV30
TGTGCCAGCAGCCGCCTAGCTAACTATGGCTACACCTTC,CASSRLANYGYTF,.,.,13,TRBJ1-2,TRBV27
TGTGCCAGTTGTAAGCCGGGGACAGGGATTACCTACAATGAGCAGTTCTTC,CASCKPGTGITYNEQFF,TRBD1,.,17,TRBJ2-1,TRBV27
TGTGCCAGCAGTCAGGCAGAGACCCAGTACTTC,CASSQAETQYF,.,.,11,TRBJ2-5,TRBV6-5
TGTGCCAGCAGTGTGGCAGGCTCCTACGAGCAGTACTTC,CASSVAGSYEQYF,.,.,13,TRBJ2-7,TRBV25-1
TGTGCCAGCAGCGTAGAGAGACAGGGGGCAGTGGCCAACGTCCTGACTTTC,CASSVERQGAVANVLTF,TRBD1,.,17,TRBJ2-6,TRBV9
TGTGCCAGCAGTGACTCCTGGGGACAAACTGAAGCTTTCTTT,CASSDSWGQTEAFF,.,.,14,TRBJ1-1,TRBV6-4
TGTGCCAGCAGCTTAGGGCGGGAGATCTACAATGAGCAGTTCTTC,CASSLGREIYNEQFF,TRBD2,.,15,TRBJ2-1,TRBV11-1
TGTGCCAGCTCACCATCTCCGGACGGACTTGCTGGGGCCAACGTCCTGACTTTC,CASSPSPDGLAGANVLTF,.,.,18,TRBJ2-6,TRBV18
TGTGCCAGCAGCGTAGCGACTAGCGGCTTCACAGATACGCAGTATTTT,CASSVATSGFTDTQYF,TRBD2,.,16,TRBJ2-3,TRBV9
TGCGCCAGCAGCTTGGCTTTCAGTCCTCCCTACGAGCAGTACTTC,CASSLAFSPPYEQYF,.,.,15,TRBJ2-7,TRBV5-1
TGTGCCTGGAGCAATTACGAGCAGTACTTC,CAWSNYEQYF,.,once,10,TRBJ2-7,TRBV30
TGTGCCAGCAGCTTCGGGACAGCGAACACTGAAGCTTTCTTT,CASSFGTANTEAFF,TRBD1,.,14,TRBJ1-1,TRBV7-6
TGCAGCGTTGAAGATCTAGAGACCCAGTACTTC,CSVEDLETQYF,.,.,11,TRBJ2-5,TRBV29-1
TGTGCCAGCAGCTTGGCCACGAGGGGGTTGATGAACACTGAAGCTTTCTTT,CASSLATRGLMNTEAFF,.,.,17,TRBJ1-1,TRBV5-4
TGCGCCAGCAGCTTTACAGGGGTTGTCACTGAAGCTTTCTTT,CASSFTGVVTEAFF,TRBD1,.,14,TRBJ1-1,TRBV5-1
TGTGCCAGCAGTGAGGGACAGGGGGCCACAGATACGCAGTATTTT,CASSEGQGATDTQYF,TRBD1,.,15,TRBJ2-3,TRBV6-1
TGCCCTAGCGGGAGGAGTGAGCAGTTCTTC,CPSGRSEQFF,TRBD2,.,10,TRBJ2-1,TRBV4-1
TGCGCCAGCAGCTTGACAGGGTCGGAGACCCAGTACTTC,CASSLTGSETQYF,.,.,13,TRBJ2-5,TRBV5-1
TGTGCCAGCAGCTTATGGGGGGGGGCGGTCCAAGAGACCCAGTACTTC,CASSLWGGAVQETQYF,.,.,16,TRBJ2-5,TRBV7-2
TGTGCCAGTAGGGCGGGAAGCGAGCAGTTCTTC,CASRAGSEQFF,.,.,11,TRBJ2-1,TRBV19
TGTGCCAGCACCCCGTTTAGTAGCACAGATACGCAGTATTTT,CASTPFSSTDTQYF,.,.,14,TRBJ2-3,TRBV6-1
TGTGCCAGCAGCAAGGCCAGTGAAGAGACCCAGTACTTC,CASSKASEETQYF,.,.,13,TRBJ2-5,TRBV21-1
TGTGCCAGCAGGGATGACAGGGACACTGAAGCTTTCTTT,CASRDDRDTEAFF,TRBD1,.,13,TRBJ1-1,TRBV2
TGTGCCAGCAGCGCCCAACGGGGGGCCTACGAGCAGTACTTC,CASSAQRGAYEQYF,TRBD2,.,14,TRBJ2-7,TRBV7-6
TGTGCCAGCAGCTTAACACACGATTCCTACGAGCAGTACTTC,CASSLTHDSYEQYF,.,once,14,TRBJ2-7,TRBV7-3
TGTGCCAGCAGCTCGGGGGAGGCCCTCACAGATACGCAGTATTTT,CASSSGEALTDTQYF,.,.,15,TRBJ2-3,TRBV5-4
TGTGCCAGCAGTTTCGAGACGGGTAACTATGGCTACACCTTC,CASSFETGNYGYTF,.,.,14,TRBJ1-2,TRBV28
TGCGCCAGCAGCTTGACGGGGGGTAATGAAAAACTGTTTTTT,CASSLTGGNEKLFF,.,.,14,TRBJ1-4,TRBV5-1
TGTGCCAGCAGGGACAACGGGGCCAACGTCCTGACTTTC,CASRDNGANVLTF,.,.,13,TRBJ2-6,TRBV28
TGTGCCAGCAGCCCAACAGGGGGAGGAGTCTACGAGCAGTACTTC,CASSPTGGGVYEQYF,TRBD1,.,15,TRBJ2-7,TRBV9
TGTGCCATCAAAACGGCGGGAGAGGGGGAGCAGTACTTC,CAIKTAGEGEQYF,TRBD2,.,13,TRBJ2-7,TRBV27
TGTGCCAGCAGCCAATCGGCGGCCGGCTACACCTTC,CASSQSAAGYTF,.,.,12,TRBJ1-2,TRBV16
TGTGCCAGCAGTGGGGCGAATGAAAAACTGTTTTTT,CASSGANEKLFF,.,.,12,TRBJ1-4,TRBV2
TGTGCCTGGAGTGTACTAGGGACAGGGGGCTACACCTTC,CAWSVLGTGGYTF,TRBD1,once,13,TRBJ1-2,TRBV30
TGTGCCACCAGCAGAGCGACAGGGGCCTTAGCCAAAAACATTCAGTACTTC,CATSRATGALAKNIQYF,TRBD1,.,17,TRBJ2-4,TRBV15
TGTGCCAGCTCACCCATAAGCACTTCTGGAAACACCATATATTTT,CASSPISTSGNTIYF,.,.,15,TRBJ1-3,TRBV7-9
TGTGCCAGCAGCCCTTTAGTAAACACTGAAGCTTTCTTT,CASSPLVNTEAFF,.,.,13,TRBJ1-1,TRBV11-3
TGTGCCAGCAGTTACTCGAAGTCCGGGTCCTACGAGCAGTACTTC,CASSYSKSGSYEQYF,.,.,15,TRBJ2-7,TRBV6-5
TGTGCCAGCAGCGTACAATCTACAGGGGGATTTGGAGAGACCCAGTACTTC,CASSVQSTGGFGETQYF,TRBD1,.,17,TRBJ2-5,TRBV7-2
TGTGCCAGCCGACAGGGCTCCTACGAGCAGTACTTC,CASRQGSYEQYF,TRBD1,once,12,TRBJ2-7,TRBV25-1
TGCGCCAGCAGCTTACGACTAGCGGGAGGGCCTGTCAATGAGCAGTTCTTC,CASSLRLAGGPVNEQFF,TRBD2,.,17,TRBJ2-1,TRBV5-1
TGTGCCAGCAGCTACGACACGGGGGAGTCCTCCTACGAGCAGTACTTC,CASSYDTGESSYEQYF,.,.,16,TRBJ2-7,TRBV11-3
TGTGCCAGCAGGCTACAGGTTCCATACAATGAGCAGTTCTTC,CASRLQVPYNEQFF,.,.,14,TRBJ2-1,TRBV27
TGTGCCAGCAGCCAAGCTTCAGGGGGCACGTCTATGGCAGATACGCAGTATTTT,CASSQASGGTSMADTQYF,TRBD1,.,18,TRBJ2-3,TRBV9